Listed below are T cell receptor beta chains from one sample, sequenced in a study of OX40 agonist ivuxolimab in advanced cancers. The table came from immunoSEQ multiplex PCR; TCRdb's copy has only in-frame clones and leaves some out. The sample lists tens of thousands of clones; just under 80% were seen once. Here the sequenced sample was CD4+ or CD8+ T cells sorted from blood, taken in a trial of the OX40 agonist ivuxolimab. The receptors were sampled from an adult with an advanced solid tumor such as melanoma, head and neck, liver or kidney cancer. Each CDR3 is given with its conserved first and last residue. A D gene is named only where the DNA matches it firmly. Clone size is given for some rows only: seen once, a few or many times, or a class if the clone is expanded.

v_call: TRBV11-2; d_call: -; j_call: TRBJ1-2; clone_size: few; cdr3_aa: CASSFSGVDGYTF; cdr3_nt: TGTGCCAGCAGCTTTAGCGGGGTAGATGGCTACACCTTC
v_call: TRBV2; d_call: TRBD2; j_call: TRBJ2-1; clone_size: -; cdr3_aa: CASSYGLAGDNEQFF; cdr3_nt: TGTGCCAGCAGTTATGGACTAGCGGGAGACAATGAGCAGTTCTTC
v_call: TRBV5-1; d_call: -; j_call: TRBJ1-1; clone_size: -; cdr3_aa: CASSLGAASGDTEAFF; cdr3_nt: TGCGCCAGCAGCTTGGGAGCCGCCTCCGGGGACACTGAAGCTTTCTTT
v_call: TRBV6-1; d_call: TRBD2; j_call: TRBJ2-1; clone_size: -; cdr3_aa: CASSVGLAGYNEQFF; cdr3_nt: TGTGCCAGCAGCGTCGGACTAGCGGGGTACAATGAGCAGTTCTTC
v_call: TRBV7-9; d_call: TRBD1; j_call: TRBJ2-7; clone_size: -; cdr3_aa: CASSSADRGLYEQYF; cdr3_nt: TGTGCCAGCAGCTCCGCGGACAGGGGATTATACGAGCAGTACTTC
v_call: TRBV9; d_call: TRBD2; j_call: TRBJ2-3; clone_size: -; cdr3_aa: CASSVSGMRTDTQYF; cdr3_nt: TGTGCCAGCAGCGTTAGCGGGATGCGCACAGATACGCAGTATTTT
v_call: TRBV7-2; d_call: TRBD1; j_call: TRBJ2-7; clone_size: once; cdr3_aa: CASSTQPGQGAYEQYF; cdr3_nt: TGTGCCAGCAGCACCCAACCGGGACAGGGGGCCTACGAGCAGTACTTC
v_call: TRBV6-6; d_call: -; j_call: TRBJ1-2; clone_size: -; cdr3_aa: CASSYSQGNGYTF; cdr3_nt: TGTGCCAGCAGTTACTCACAGGGAAATGGCTACACCTTC
v_call: TRBV2; d_call: TRBD1; j_call: TRBJ1-1; clone_size: -; cdr3_aa: CASRDGQENTEAFF; cdr3_nt: TGTGCCAGCCGGGACGGACAGGAAAACACTGAAGCTTTCTTT
v_call: TRBV28; d_call: -; j_call: TRBJ1-2; clone_size: -; cdr3_aa: CASSRPGESYGYTF; cdr3_nt: TGTGCCAGCAGCAGGCCCGGGGAGTCCTATGGCTACACCTTC
v_call: TRBV9; d_call: -; j_call: TRBJ2-5; clone_size: -; cdr3_aa: CASSVGVALIQETQYF; cdr3_nt: TGTGCCAGCAGCGTAGGGGTAGCCCTTATCCAAGAGACCCAGTACTTC
v_call: TRBV5-1; d_call: -; j_call: TRBJ2-7; clone_size: -; cdr3_aa: CASSLAGQEGEQYF; cdr3_nt: TGCGCCAGCAGCTTGGCGGGCCAGGAGGGCGAGCAGTACTTC
v_call: TRBV4-3; d_call: TRBD1; j_call: TRBJ2-7; clone_size: -; cdr3_aa: CASSFTLRQGQGSYEQYF; cdr3_nt: TGCGCCAGCAGCTTCACCCTAAGGCAGGGACAGGGCTCATACGAGCAGTACTTC
v_call: TRBV5-1; d_call: -; j_call: TRBJ1-2; clone_size: many; cdr3_aa: CASSLTSQVYYGYTF; cdr3_nt: TGCGCCAGCAGCTTGACCTCACAGGTCTACTATGGCTACACCTTC
v_call: TRBV5-1; d_call: TRBD1; j_call: TRBJ2-3; clone_size: once; cdr3_aa: CASSWGTGSDTQYF; cdr3_nt: TGCGCCAGCAGCTGGGGGACAGGGAGCGATACGCAGTATTTT
v_call: TRBV10-1; d_call: -; j_call: TRBJ1-2; clone_size: -; cdr3_aa: CASSEWAGYGYTF; cdr3_nt: TGCGCCAGCAGTGAGTGGGCAGGCTATGGCTACACCTTC
v_call: TRBV11-2; d_call: -; j_call: TRBJ2-1; clone_size: few; cdr3_aa: CASSLTGRGIYNEQFF; cdr3_nt: TGTGCCAGCAGCCTCACAGGGAGGGGGATCTACAATGAGCAGTTCTTC
v_call: TRBV27; d_call: -; j_call: TRBJ2-5; clone_size: -; cdr3_aa: CASSPHLRGTQYF; cdr3_nt: TGTGCCAGCAGTCCCCATCTCCGTGGGACCCAGTACTTC
v_call: TRBV18; d_call: TRBD2; j_call: TRBJ2-6; clone_size: -; cdr3_aa: CASSPLGGLAGGSGANVLTF; cdr3_nt: TGTGCCAGCTCACCACTCGGGGGACTAGCGGGAGGCTCTGGGGCCAACGTCCTGACTTTC
v_call: TRBV11-2; d_call: TRBD1; j_call: TRBJ1-4; clone_size: once; cdr3_aa: CASTASGGLEKLFF; cdr3_nt: TGTGCCAGCACCGCCTCAGGGGGATTGGAAAAACTGTTTTTT
v_call: TRBV2; d_call: TRBD2; j_call: TRBJ2-1; clone_size: -; cdr3_aa: CASSERGPTTSGGYNEQFF; cdr3_nt: TGTGCCAGCAGTGAAAGGGGGCCCACGACTAGCGGGGGTTACAATGAGCAGTTCTTC
v_call: TRBV2; d_call: -; j_call: TRBJ2-4; clone_size: -; cdr3_aa: CASSEGFKNIQYF; cdr3_nt: TGTGCCAGCAGTGAAGGGTTCAAAAACATTCAGTACTTC
v_call: TRBV19; d_call: -; j_call: TRBJ1-1; clone_size: -; cdr3_aa: CASRSQGYAEAFF; cdr3_nt: TGTGCCAGTAGGTCACAGGGATACGCTGAAGCTTTCTTT
v_call: TRBV19; d_call: -; j_call: TRBJ1-1; clone_size: -; cdr3_aa: CASSPRGRAEAFF; cdr3_nt: TGTGCCAGTAGTCCCAGAGGGAGGGCTGAAGCTTTCTTT
v_call: TRBV7-7; d_call: TRBD1; j_call: TRBJ1-3; clone_size: -; cdr3_aa: CASSPTGGGGNTIYF; cdr3_nt: TGTGCCAGCAGTCCTACAGGGGGCGGCGGAAACACCATATATTTT
v_call: TRBV5-1; d_call: -; j_call: TRBJ1-2; clone_size: -; cdr3_aa: CASSFSRQPNYGYTF; cdr3_nt: TGCGCCAGCAGCTTTAGTCGACAGCCTAACTATGGCTACACCTTC
v_call: TRBV5-1; d_call: -; j_call: TRBJ1-1; clone_size: -; cdr3_aa: CASSPSGGPATEAFF; cdr3_nt: TGCGCCAGCAGCCCGAGCGGGGGGCCCGCCACTGAAGCTTTCTTT
v_call: TRBV29-1; d_call: -; j_call: TRBJ2-3; clone_size: few; cdr3_aa: CSVAQPTDTQYF; cdr3_nt: TGCAGCGTTGCACAGCCCACAGATACGCAGTATTTT
v_call: TRBV29-1; d_call: -; j_call: TRBJ2-7; clone_size: -; cdr3_aa: CSVDGLGSYEQYF; cdr3_nt: TGCAGCGTTGATGGGTTGGGTTCCTACGAGCAGTACTTC
v_call: TRBV28; d_call: -; j_call: TRBJ2-3; clone_size: -; cdr3_aa: CASRDRIDTQYF; cdr3_nt: TGTGCCAGCCGGGACCGGATAGATACGCAGTATTTT
v_call: TRBV7-2; d_call: TRBD2; j_call: TRBJ2-4; clone_size: -; cdr3_aa: CASSGPGLAGGPDKNIQYF; cdr3_nt: TGTGCCAGCAGCGGCCCGGGACTAGCGGGGGGGCCCGACAAAAACATTCAGTACTTC
v_call: TRBV19; d_call: -; j_call: TRBJ1-2; clone_size: once; cdr3_aa: CASSRDGNYGYTF; cdr3_nt: TGTGCCAGTAGTAGGGACGGTAACTATGGCTACACCTTC
v_call: TRBV28; d_call: -; j_call: TRBJ1-2; clone_size: once; cdr3_aa: CASTDSPYGYTF; cdr3_nt: TGTGCCAGCACGGACTCCCCCTATGGCTACACCTTC
v_call: TRBV7-6; d_call: TRBD1; j_call: TRBJ1-1; clone_size: -; cdr3_aa: CASSSNRGFTEAFF; cdr3_nt: TGTGCCAGCAGCTCAAACAGGGGGTTCACTGAAGCTTTCTTT
v_call: TRBV19; d_call: TRBD1; j_call: TRBJ2-2; clone_size: -; cdr3_aa: CASSVDRPGELFF; cdr3_nt: TGTGCCAGTAGTGTGGACAGGCCCGGGGAGCTGTTTTTT
v_call: TRBV5-6; d_call: TRBD1; j_call: TRBJ1-2; clone_size: -; cdr3_aa: CASSLVRDRGGYTF; cdr3_nt: TGTGCCAGCAGCTTGGTGAGGGACAGGGGTGGCTACACCTTC